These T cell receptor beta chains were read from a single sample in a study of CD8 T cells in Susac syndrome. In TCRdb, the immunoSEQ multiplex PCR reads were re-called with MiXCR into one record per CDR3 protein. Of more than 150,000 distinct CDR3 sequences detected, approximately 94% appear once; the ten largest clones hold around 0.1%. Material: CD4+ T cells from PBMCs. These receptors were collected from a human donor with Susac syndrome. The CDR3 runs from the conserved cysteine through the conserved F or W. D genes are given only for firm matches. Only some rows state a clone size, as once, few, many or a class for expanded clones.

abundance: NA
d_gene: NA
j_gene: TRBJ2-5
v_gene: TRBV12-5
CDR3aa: CASGLVVGPDKETQYF
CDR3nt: TGTGCTAGTGGTTTGGTAGTAGGGCCGGACAAAGAGACCCAGTACTTC

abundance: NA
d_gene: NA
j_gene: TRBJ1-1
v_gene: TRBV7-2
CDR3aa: CASRSTGYAEAFF
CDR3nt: TGTGCCAGCAGATCAACAGGGTATGCTGAAGCTTTCTTT

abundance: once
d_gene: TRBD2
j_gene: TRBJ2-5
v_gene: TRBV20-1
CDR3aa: CSAFSGGFRETQYF
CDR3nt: TGCAGTGCTTTTAGCGGGGGTTTTAGGGAGACCCAGTACTTC

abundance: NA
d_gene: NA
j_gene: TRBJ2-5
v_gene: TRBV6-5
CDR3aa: CASRQGYQETQYF
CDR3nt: TGTGCCAGCAGACAGGGCTACCAAGAGACCCAGTACTTC

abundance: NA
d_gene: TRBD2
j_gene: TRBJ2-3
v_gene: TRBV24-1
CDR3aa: CATSVAVGTSWPDTQYF
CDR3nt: TGTGCCACCAGTGTCGCCGTCGGGACTAGCTGGCCAGATACGCAGTATTTT

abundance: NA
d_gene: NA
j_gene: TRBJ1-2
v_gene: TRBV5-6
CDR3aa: CASSLDRTYTF
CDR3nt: TGTGCCAGCAGCTTGGACAGGACTTACACCTTC

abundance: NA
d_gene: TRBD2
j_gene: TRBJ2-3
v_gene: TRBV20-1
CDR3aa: CSASRTSPGTDTQYF
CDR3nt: TGCAGTGCTTCCCGGACTAGCCCTGGCACAGATACGCAGTATTTT

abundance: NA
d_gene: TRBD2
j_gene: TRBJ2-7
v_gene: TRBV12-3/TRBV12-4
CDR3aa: CASSTTSGPSYEQYF
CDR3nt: TGTGCCAGCAGCACGACTAGCGGTCCTTCCTACGAGCAGTACTTC

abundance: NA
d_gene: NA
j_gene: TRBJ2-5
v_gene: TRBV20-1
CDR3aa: CSAQQGTNQETQYF
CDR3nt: TGCAGTGCTCAACAGGGGACTAACCAAGAGACCCAGTACTTC

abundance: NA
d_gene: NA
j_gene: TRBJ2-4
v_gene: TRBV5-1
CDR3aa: CASRQGFGNIQYF
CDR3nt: TGCGCCAGCAGACAGGGATTTGGGAACATTCAGTACTTC

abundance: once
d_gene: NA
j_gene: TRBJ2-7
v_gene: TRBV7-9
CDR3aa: CASRQSLNYEQYF
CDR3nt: TGTGCCAGCAGGCAGTCTTTGAACTACGAGCAGTACTTC

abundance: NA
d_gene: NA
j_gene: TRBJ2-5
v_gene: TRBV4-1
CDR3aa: CASSQDMETQYF
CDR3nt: TGCGCCAGCAGCCAAGATATGGAGACCCAGTACTTC

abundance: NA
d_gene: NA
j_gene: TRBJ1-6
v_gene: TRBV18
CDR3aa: CASSTDSAGNSPLHF
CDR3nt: TGTGCCAGCTCAACAGACTCGGCGGGGAATTCACCCCTCCACTTT

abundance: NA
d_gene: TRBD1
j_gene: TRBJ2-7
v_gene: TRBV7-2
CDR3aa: CASSPRGAVGQGEEQYF
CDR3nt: TGTGCCAGCAGCCCCCGGGGCGCTGTGGGACAGGGAGAAGAGCAGTACTTC

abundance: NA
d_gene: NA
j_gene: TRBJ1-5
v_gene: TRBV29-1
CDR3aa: CSVQGQVNQPQHF
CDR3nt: TGCAGCGTACAGGGCCAAGTCAATCAGCCCCAGCATTTT

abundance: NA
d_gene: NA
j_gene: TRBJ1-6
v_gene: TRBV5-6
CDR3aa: CASSLVQGRSPLHF
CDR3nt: TGTGCCAGCAGCTTGGTGCAGGGGCGGTCACCCCTCCACTTT

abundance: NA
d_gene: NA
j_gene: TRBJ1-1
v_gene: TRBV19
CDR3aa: CASSMGRNTEAFF
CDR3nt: TGTGCCAGTAGTATGGGCAGGAACACTGAAGCTTTCTTT

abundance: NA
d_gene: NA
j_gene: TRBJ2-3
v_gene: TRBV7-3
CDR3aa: CASSLDLSTDTQYF
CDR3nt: TGTGCCAGCAGCTTAGACTTAAGCACAGATACGCAGTATTTT

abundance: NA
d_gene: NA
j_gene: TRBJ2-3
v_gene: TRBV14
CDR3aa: CASSQQGIVSFAADTQYF
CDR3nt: TGTGCCAGCAGCCAGCAGGGTATCGTTTCCTTTGCAGCAGATACGCAGTATTTT

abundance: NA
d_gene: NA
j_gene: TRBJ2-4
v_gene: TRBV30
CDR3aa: CAWSYGTSAIQYF
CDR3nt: TGTGCCTGGAGTTACGGGACTTCAGCCATTCAGTACTTC

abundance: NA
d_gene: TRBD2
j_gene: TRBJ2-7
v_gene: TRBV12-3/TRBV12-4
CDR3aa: CASSPGLAGGSSYEQYF
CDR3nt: TGTGCCAGCAGTCCAGGACTAGCGGGGGGAAGCTCCTACGAGCAGTACTTC

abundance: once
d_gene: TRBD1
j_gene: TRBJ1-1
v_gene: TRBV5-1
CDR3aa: CASRVGTGDTEAFF
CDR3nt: TGCGCCAGCAGAGTCGGGACAGGGGACACTGAAGCTTTCTTT

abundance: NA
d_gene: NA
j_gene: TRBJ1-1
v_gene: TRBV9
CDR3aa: CASSEIQGQAFF
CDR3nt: TGTGCCAGCAGCGAGATACAGGGACAAGCTTTCTTT

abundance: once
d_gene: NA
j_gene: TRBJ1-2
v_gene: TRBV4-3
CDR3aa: CASSTGGHYGYTF
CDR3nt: TGCGCCAGCAGCACGGGGGGGCACTATGGCTACACCTTC

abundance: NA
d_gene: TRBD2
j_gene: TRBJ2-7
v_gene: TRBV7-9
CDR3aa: CASSAREAGLSYEQYF
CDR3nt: TGTGCCAGCAGCGCGCGGGAGGCGGGGCTATCCTACGAGCAGTACTTC

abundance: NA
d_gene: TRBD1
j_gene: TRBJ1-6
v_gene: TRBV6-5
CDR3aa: CASRPDRADSPLHF
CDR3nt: TGTGCCAGCAGACCGGACAGGGCTGACTCACCCCTCCACTTT

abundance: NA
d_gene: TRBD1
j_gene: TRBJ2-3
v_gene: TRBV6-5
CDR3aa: CASSWTGEHADTQYF
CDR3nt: TGTGCCAGCAGTTGGACAGGGGAGCACGCAGATACGCAGTATTTT

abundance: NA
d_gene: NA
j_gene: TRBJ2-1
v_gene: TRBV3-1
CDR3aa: CASSQDSAPYNEQFF
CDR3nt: TGTGCCAGCAGCCAAGATTCCGCCCCCTACAATGAGCAGTTCTTC

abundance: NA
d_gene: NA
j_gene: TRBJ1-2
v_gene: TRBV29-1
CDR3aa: CPQREISYGYTF
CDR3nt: TGCCCTCAACGGGAGATCAGCTATGGCTACACCTTC

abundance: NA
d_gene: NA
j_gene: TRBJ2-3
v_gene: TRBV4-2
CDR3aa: CASSQGVLADTQYF
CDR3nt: TGTGCCAGCAGCCAAGGCGTGTTAGCAGATACGCAGTATTTT

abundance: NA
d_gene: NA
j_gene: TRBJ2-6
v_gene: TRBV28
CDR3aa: CASISSGANVLTF
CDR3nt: TGTGCCAGCATAAGCTCTGGGGCCAACGTCCTGACTTTC

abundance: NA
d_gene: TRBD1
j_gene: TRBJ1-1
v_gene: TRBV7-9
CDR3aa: CASSLGQGLNTEAFF
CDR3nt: TGTGCCAGCAGCTTAGGACAGGGCTTGAACACTGAAGCTTTCTTT

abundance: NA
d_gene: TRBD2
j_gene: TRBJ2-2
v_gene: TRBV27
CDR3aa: CASSLLAGVRTGELFF
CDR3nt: TGTGCCAGCAGTTTATTAGCGGGGGTACGAACCGGGGAGCTGTTTTTT

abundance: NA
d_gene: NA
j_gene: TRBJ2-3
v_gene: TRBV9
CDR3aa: CASSVEWGLTDTQYF
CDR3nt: TGTGCCAGCAGCGTAGAGTGGGGACTCACAGATACGCAGTATTTT

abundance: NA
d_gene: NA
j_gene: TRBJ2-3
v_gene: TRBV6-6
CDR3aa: CASSYSGGRRDTQYF
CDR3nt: TGTGCCAGCAGTTACTCGGGCGGCCGCAGAGATACGCAGTATTTT

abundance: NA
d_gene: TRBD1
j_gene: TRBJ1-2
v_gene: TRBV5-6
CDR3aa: CASSFSGTGLRGYTF
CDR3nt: TGTGCCAGCAGCTTTTCCGGGACAGGGTTACGGGGCTACACCTTC

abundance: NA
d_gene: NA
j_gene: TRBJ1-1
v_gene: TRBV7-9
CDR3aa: CASTIRGANTEAFF
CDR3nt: TGTGCCAGCACTATAAGGGGGGCGAACACTGAAGCTTTCTTT

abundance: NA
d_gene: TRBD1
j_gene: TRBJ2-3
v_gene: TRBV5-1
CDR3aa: CASSLAGQGNLDTQYF
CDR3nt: TGCGCCAGCAGCTTGGCGGGACAGGGGAATCTAGATACGCAGTATTTT

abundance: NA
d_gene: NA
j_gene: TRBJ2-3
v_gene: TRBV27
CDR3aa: CASSTPGRTDTQYF
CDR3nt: TGTGCCAGCAGTACTCCGGGCCGTACAGATACGCAGTATTTT

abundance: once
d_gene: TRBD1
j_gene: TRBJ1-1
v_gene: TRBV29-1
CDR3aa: CSGTQGAMNTEAFF
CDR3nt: TGCAGCGGAACACAGGGGGCCATGAACACTGAAGCTTTCTTT

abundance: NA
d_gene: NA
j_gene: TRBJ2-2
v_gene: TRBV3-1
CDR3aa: CASSPSGLTTGELFF
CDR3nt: TGTGCCAGCAGCCCGTCGGGACTGACTACCGGGGAGCTGTTTTTT

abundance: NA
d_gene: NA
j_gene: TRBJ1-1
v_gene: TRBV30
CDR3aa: CAWSVRWSTVSMNTEAFF
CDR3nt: TGTGCCTGGAGTGTACGTTGGTCGACGGTTTCGATGAACACTGAAGCTTTCTTT

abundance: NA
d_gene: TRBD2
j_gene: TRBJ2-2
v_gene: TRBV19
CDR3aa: CASSIQLAGAGRTGELFF
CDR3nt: TGTGCCAGTAGTATCCAACTAGCGGGGGCCGGGAGGACCGGGGAGCTGTTTTTT

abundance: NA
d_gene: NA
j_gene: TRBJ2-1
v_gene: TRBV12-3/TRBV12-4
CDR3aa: CASSLPPSGNEQFF
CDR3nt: TGTGCCAGCAGTTTACCCCCCTCGGGGAATGAGCAGTTCTTC

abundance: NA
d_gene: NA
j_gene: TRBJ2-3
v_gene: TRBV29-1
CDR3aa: CSVALTGSTDTQYF
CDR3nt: TGCAGCGTTGCCCTTACAGGGAGTACAGATACGCAGTATTTT

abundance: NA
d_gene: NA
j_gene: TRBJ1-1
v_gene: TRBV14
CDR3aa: CASTVQTNTEAFF
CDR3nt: TGTGCCAGCACCGTGCAGACGAACACTGAAGCTTTCTTT

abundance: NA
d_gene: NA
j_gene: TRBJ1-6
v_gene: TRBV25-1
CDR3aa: CASSARDVRFSPLHF
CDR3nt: TGTGCCAGCAGTGCGAGGGACGTCAGGTTTTCACCCCTCCACTTT

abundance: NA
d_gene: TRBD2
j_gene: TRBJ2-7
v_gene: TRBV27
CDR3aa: CASRQPAAGANEQYF
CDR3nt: TGTGCCAGCCGACAGCCCGCAGCGGGGGCCAACGAGCAGTACTTC

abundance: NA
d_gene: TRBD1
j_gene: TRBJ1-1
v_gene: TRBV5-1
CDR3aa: CASSATGAVGTEAFF
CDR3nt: TGCGCCAGCAGCGCCACAGGGGCAGTGGGCACTGAAGCTTTCTTT

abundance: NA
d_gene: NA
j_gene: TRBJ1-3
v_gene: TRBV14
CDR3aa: CASSQGPGFGNTIYF
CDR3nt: TGTGCCAGCAGCCAAGGTCCAGGCTTCGGAAACACCATATATTTT

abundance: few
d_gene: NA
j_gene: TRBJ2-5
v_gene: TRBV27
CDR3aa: CASSLARGLGETQYF
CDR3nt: TGTGCCAGCAGTTTAGCCAGGGGATTGGGGGAGACCCAGTACTTC

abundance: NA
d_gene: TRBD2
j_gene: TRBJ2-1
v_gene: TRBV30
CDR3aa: CAWSSKRGYNEQFF
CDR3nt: TGTGCCTGGAGTTCAAAGCGGGGATACAATGAGCAGTTCTTC

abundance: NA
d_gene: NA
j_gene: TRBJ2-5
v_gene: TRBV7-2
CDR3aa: CASKPTGTQETQYF
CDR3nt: TGTGCCAGCAAGCCGACAGGGACTCAAGAGACCCAGTACTTC

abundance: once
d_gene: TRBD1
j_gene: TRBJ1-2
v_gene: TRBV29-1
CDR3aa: CSVEDSGGQGSGYTF
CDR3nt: TGCAGCGTTGAAGATAGTGGGGGACAGGGCAGCGGCTACACCTTC

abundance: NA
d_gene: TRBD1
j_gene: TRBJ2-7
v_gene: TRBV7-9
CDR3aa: CASSLVGRGTYEQYF
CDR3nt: TGTGCCAGCAGCTTAGTCGGCAGGGGGACCTACGAGCAGTACTTC

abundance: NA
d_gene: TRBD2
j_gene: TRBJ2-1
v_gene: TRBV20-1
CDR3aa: CSATGGPSYNEQFF
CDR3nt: TGCAGTGCAACGGGGGGGCCCTCCTACAATGAGCAGTTCTTC

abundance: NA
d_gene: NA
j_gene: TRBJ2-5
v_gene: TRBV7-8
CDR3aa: CASSLVLFQETQYF
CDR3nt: TGTGCCAGCAGCTTAGTCTTGTTTCAAGAGACCCAGTACTTC

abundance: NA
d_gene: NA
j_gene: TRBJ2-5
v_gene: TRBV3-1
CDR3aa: CASSRGGGAPETQYF
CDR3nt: TGTGCCAGCAGCCGAGGCGGCGGGGCCCCAGAGACCCAGTACTTC

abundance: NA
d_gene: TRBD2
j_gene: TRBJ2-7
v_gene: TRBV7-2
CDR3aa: CASSPIAGGPYEQYF
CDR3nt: TGTGCCAGCAGCCCGATAGCGGGGGGGCCCTACGAGCAGTACTTC

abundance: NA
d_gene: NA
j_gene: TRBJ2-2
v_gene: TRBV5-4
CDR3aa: CASTWEQDTGELFF
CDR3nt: TGTGCCAGCACCTGGGAACAAGACACCGGGGAGCTGTTTTTT